The entry below gives a single TCR beta chain sequence along with its context. Reverse transcription of roughly 0.45 to 1 ug RNA was carried out with random hexamers. One entry per CDR3 protein results from TCRdb running MiXCR on the immunoSEQ multiplex PCR reads. The data contain about 200,000 distinct CDR3 sequences, 80% to 95% of them singletons. CDR3 length: 12 residues. V gave up 4 bases and J gave up 4 bases, with 6 bases separating them. Per the germline V gene, CDR1 is KGHSH and CDR2 is LQKENI. These data belong to a study of CD8 T cells in Susac syndrome. The genes are TRBV18 and TRBJ2-3; no clear D gene. The TCR comes from a human donor with multiple sclerosis. Material: CD8+ T cells from PBMCs. CDR3: CASSRPPDTQYF. CDR3 nucleotides: TGTGCCAGCTCACGACCCCCAGATACGCAGTATTTT.